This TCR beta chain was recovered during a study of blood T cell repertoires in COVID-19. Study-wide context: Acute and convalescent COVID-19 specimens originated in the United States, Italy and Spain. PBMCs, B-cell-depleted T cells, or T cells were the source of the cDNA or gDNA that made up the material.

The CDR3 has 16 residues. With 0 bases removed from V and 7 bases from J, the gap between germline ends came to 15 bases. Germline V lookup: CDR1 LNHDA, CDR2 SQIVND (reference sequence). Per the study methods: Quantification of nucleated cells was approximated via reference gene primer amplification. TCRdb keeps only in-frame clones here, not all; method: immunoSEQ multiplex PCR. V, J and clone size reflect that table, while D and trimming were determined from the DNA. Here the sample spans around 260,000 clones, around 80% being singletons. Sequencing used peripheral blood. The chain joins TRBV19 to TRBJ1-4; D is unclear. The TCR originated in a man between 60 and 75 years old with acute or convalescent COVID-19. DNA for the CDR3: TGTGCCAGTAGTATAGATCGGACTCACTCGGGTGAAAAACTGTTTTTT. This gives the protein CASSIDRTHSGEKLFF.